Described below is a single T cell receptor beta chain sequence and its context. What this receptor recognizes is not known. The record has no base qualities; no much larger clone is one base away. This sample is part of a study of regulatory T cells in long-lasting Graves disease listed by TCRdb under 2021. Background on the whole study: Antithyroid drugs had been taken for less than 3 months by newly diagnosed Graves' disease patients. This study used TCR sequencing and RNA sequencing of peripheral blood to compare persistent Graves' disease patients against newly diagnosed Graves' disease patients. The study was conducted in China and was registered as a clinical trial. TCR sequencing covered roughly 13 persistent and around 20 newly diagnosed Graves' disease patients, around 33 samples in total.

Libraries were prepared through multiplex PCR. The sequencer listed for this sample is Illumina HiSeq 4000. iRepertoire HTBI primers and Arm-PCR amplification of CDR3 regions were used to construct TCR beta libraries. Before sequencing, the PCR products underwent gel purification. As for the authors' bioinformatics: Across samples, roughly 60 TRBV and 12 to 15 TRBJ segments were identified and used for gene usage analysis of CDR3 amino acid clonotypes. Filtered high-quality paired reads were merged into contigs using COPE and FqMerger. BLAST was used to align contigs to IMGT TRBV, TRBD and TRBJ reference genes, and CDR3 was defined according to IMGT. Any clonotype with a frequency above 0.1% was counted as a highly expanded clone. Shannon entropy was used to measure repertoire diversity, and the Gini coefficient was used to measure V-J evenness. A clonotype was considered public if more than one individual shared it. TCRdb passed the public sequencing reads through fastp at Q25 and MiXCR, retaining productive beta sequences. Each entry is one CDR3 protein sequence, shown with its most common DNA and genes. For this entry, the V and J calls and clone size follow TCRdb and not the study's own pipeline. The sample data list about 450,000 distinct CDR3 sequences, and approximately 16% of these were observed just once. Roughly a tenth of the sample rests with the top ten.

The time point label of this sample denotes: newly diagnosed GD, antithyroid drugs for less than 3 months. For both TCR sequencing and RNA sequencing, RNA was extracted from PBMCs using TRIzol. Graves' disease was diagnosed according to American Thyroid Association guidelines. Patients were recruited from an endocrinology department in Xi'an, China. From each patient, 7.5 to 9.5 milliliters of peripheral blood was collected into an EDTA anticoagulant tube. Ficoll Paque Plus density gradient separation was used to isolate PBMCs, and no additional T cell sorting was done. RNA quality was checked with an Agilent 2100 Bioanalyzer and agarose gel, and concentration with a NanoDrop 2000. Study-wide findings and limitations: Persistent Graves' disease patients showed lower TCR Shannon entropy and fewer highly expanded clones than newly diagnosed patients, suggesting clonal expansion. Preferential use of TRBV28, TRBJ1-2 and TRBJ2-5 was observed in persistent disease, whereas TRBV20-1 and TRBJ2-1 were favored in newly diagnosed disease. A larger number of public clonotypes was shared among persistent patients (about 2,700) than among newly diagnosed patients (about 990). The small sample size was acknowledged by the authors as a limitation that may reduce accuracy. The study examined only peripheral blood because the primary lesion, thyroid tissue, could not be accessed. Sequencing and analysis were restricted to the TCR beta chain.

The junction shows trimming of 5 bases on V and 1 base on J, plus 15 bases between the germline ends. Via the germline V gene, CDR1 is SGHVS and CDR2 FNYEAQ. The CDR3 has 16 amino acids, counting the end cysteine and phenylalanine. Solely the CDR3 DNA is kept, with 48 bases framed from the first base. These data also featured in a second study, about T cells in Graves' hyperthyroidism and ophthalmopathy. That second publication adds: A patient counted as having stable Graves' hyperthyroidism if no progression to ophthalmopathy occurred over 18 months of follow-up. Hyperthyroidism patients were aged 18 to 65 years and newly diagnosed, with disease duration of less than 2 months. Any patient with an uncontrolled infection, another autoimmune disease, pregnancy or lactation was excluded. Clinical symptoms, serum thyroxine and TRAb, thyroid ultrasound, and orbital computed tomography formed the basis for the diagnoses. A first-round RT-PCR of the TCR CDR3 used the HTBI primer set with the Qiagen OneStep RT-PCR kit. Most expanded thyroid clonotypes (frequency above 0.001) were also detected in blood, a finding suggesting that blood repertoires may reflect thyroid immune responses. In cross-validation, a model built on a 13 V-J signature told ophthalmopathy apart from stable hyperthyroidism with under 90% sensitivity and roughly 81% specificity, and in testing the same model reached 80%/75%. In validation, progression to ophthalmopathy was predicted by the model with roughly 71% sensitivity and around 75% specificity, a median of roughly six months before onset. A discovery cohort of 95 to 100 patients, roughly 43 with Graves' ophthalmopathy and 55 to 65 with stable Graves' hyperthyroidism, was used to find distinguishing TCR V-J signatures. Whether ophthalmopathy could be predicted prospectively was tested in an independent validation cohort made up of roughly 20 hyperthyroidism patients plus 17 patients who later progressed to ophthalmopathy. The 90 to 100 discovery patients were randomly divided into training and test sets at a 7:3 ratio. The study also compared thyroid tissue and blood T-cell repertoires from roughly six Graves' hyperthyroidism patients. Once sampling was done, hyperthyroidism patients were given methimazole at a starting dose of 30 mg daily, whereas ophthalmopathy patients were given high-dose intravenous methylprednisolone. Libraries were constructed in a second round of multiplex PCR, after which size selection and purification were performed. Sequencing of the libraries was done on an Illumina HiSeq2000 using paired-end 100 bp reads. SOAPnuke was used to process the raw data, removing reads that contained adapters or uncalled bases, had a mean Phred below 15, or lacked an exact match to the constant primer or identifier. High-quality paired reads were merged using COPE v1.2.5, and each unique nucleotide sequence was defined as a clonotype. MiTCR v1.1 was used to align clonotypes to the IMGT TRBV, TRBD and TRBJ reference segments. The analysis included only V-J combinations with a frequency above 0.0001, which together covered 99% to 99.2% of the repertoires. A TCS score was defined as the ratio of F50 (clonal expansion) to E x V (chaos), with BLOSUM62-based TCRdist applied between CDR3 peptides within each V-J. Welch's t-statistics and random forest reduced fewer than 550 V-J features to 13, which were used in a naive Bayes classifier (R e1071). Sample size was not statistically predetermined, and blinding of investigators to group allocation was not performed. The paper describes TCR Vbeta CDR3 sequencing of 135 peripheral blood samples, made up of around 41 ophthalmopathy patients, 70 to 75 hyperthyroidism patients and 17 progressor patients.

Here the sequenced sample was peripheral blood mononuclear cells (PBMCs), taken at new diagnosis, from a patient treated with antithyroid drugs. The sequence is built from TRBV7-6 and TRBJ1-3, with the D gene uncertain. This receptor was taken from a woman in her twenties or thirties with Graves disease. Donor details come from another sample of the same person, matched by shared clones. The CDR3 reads CASSPRHQASGNTIYF. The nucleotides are TGTGCCAGCAGCCCTCGCCATCAGGCTTCTGGAAACACCATATATTTT.